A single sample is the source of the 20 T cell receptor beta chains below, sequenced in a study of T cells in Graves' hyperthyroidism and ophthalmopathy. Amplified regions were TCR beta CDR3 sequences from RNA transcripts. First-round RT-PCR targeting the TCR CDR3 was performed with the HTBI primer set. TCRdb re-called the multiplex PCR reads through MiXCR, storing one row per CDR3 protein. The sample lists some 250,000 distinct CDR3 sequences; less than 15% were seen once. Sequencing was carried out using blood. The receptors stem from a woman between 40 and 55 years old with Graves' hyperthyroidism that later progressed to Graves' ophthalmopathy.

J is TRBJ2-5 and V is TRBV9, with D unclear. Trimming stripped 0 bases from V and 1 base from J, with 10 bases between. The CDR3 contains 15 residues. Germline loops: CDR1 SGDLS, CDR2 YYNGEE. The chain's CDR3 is CASSVVGGIQETQYF. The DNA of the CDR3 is TGTGCCAGCAGCGTAGTCGGCGGTATCCAAGAGACCCAGTACTTC.

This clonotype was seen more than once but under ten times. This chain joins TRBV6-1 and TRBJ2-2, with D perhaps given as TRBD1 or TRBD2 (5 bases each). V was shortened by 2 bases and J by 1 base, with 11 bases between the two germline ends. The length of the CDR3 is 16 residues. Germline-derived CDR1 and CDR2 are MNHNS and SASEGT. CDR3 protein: CASSERGSGNTGELFF. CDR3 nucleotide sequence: TGTGCCAGCAGTGAACGGGGCAGCGGGAACACCGGGGAGCTGTTTTTT.

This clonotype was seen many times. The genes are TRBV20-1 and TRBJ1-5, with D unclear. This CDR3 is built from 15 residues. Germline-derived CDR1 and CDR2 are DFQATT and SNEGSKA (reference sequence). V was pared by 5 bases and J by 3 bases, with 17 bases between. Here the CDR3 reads CSALPPPQPNQPQHF. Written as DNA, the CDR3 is TGCAGTGCTCTCCCGCCGCCACAGCCCAATCAGCCCCAGCATTTT.

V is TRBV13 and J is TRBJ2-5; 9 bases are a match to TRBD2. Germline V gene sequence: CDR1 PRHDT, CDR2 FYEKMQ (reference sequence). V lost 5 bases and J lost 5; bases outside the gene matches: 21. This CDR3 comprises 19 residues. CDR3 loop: CASSHPHSEREAEGETQYF. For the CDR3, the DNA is TGTGCCAGCAGCCACCCTCATAGTGAGCGGGAGGCGGAGGGGGAGACCCAGTACTTC.

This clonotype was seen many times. The CDR3 sequence is CASSPRSSGSRETQYF. The CDR3 bases are TGCGCCAGCAGCCCCCGATCTAGCGGGAGTCGGGAGACCCAGTACTTC. The chain combines TRBV5-1 with TRBJ2-5, with 10 bases that match TRBD2. V lost 4 bases to trimming and J lost 5 bases; unmatched junction nucleotides: 11. The CDR3 length is 16 residues. From germline, CDR1 is SGHRS and CDR2 YFSETQ. The full variable domain, in which reference TRBV5-1 and TRBJ2-5 provide the parts outside the CDR3, is KAGVTQTPRYLIKTRGQQVTLSCSPISGHRSVSWYQQTPGQGLQFLFEYFSETQRNKGNFPGRFSGRQFSNSRSEMNVSTLELGDSALYLCASSPRSSGSRETQYFGPGTRLLVL.

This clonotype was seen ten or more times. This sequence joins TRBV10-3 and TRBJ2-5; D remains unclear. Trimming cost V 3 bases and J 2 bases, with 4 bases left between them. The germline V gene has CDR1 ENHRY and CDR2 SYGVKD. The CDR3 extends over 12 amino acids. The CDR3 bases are TGTGCCATCAGTGAAAGACAAGAGACCCAGTACTTC. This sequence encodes CAISERQETQYF.

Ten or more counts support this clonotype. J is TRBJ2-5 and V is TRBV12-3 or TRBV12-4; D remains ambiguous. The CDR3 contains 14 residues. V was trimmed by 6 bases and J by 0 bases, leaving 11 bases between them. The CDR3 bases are TGTGCCAGCAGCATAGACGCCTACCAAGAGACCCAGTACTTC. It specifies CASSIDAYQETQYF.

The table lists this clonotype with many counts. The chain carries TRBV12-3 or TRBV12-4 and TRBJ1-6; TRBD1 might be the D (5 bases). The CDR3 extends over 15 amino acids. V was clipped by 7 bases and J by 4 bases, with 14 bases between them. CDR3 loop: CASTGGRGYNSPLHF. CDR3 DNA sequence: TGTGCCAGCACTGGGGGTCGTGGATATAATTCACCCCTCCACTTT.

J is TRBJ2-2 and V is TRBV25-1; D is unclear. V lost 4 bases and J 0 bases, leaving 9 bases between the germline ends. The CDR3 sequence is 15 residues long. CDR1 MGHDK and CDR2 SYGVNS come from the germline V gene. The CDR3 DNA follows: TGTGCCAGCAGTGCCCTTGGGTCGAACACCGGGGAGCTGTTTTTT. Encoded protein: CASSALGSNTGELFF.

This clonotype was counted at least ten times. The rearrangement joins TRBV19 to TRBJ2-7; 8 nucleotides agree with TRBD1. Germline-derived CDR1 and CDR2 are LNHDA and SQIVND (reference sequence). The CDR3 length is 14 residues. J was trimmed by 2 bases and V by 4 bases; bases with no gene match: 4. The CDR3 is CASSTTTGAYEQYF. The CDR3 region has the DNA TGTGCCAGTAGTACGACGACAGGGGCCTACGAGCAGTACTTC.

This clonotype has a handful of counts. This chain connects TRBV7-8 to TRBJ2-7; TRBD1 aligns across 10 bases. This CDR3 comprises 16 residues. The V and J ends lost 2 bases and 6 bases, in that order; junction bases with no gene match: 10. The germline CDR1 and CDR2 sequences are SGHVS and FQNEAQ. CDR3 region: CASSLRTGTGVSEQYF. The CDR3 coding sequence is TGTGCCAGCAGCTTACGCACCGGGACAGGGGTGAGCGAGCAGTACTTC.

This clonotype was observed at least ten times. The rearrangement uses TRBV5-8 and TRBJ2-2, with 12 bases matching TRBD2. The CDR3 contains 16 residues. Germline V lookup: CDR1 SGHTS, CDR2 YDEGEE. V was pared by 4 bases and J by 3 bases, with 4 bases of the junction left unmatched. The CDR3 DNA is TGTGCCAGCAGCCCAGGACTAGCGGGGTACACCGGGGAGCTGTTTTTT. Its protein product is CASSPGLAGYTGELFF.

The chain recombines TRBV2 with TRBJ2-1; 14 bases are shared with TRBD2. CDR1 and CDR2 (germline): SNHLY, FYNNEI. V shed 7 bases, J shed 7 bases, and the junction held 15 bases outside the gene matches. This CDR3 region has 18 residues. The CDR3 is CASIRTSGRSVRLNEQFF. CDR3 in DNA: TGTGCCAGCATTCGGACTAGCGGGAGGTCGGTCCGGTTGAATGAGCAGTTCTTC.

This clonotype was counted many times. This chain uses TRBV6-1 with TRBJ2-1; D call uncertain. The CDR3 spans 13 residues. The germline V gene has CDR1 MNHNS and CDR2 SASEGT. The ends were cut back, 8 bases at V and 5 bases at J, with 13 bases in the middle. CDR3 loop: CASWTGRNNEQFF. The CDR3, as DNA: TGTGCCAGCTGGACCGGGCGAAACAATGAGCAGTTCTTC.

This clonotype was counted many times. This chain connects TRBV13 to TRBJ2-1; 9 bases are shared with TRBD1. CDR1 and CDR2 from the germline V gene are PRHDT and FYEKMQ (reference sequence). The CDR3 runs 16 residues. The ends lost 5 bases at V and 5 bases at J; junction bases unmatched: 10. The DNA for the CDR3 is TGTGCCAGCAGCCCAGGGGGACAGGGTGGTCACAATGAGCAGTTCTTC. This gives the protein CASSPGGQGGHNEQFF.

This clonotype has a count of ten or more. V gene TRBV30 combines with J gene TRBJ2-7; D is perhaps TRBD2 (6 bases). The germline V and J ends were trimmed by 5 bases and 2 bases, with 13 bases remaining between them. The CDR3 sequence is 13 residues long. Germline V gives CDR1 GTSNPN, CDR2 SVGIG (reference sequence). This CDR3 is CAWGMGGTYEQYF. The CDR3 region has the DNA TGTGCCTGGGGGATGGGGGGAACCTACGAGCAGTACTTC.

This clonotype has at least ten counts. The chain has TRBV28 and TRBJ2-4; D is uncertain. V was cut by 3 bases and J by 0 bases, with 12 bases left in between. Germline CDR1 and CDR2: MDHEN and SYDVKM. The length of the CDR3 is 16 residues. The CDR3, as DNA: TGTGCCAGCAGTTTCTATCTAACTCTAGCCAAAAACATTCAGTACTTC. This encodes CASSFYLTLAKNIQYF.

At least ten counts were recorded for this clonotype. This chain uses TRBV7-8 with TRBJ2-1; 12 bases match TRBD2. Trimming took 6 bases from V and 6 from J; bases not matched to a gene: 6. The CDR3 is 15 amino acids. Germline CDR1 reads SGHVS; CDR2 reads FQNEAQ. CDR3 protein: CASSSLAGGFNEQFF. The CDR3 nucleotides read TGTGCCAGCAGTTCTCTAGCGGGAGGGTTCAATGAGCAGTTCTTC.

The DNA of the CDR3 is TGTGCCTGGAGTGCCCGACAGCCCTATGGCTACACCTTC. It codes for CAWSARQPYGYTF. This chain joins TRBV30 and TRBJ1-2, with D perhaps TRBD1 (5 bases). Trimming left V 1 base short and J 4 bases short, with 10 bases between. This CDR3 is 13 amino acids long. Germline V gene lookup returns CDR1 GTSNPN and CDR2 SVGIG (reference sequence).

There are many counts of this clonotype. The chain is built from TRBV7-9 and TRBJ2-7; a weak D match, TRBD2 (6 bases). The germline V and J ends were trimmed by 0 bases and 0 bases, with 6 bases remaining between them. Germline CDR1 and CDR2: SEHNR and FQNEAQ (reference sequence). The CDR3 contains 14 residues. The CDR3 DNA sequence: TGTGCCAGCAGCTTAGCGGGAGGCTCCTACGAGCAGTACTTC. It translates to CASSLAGGSYEQYF.